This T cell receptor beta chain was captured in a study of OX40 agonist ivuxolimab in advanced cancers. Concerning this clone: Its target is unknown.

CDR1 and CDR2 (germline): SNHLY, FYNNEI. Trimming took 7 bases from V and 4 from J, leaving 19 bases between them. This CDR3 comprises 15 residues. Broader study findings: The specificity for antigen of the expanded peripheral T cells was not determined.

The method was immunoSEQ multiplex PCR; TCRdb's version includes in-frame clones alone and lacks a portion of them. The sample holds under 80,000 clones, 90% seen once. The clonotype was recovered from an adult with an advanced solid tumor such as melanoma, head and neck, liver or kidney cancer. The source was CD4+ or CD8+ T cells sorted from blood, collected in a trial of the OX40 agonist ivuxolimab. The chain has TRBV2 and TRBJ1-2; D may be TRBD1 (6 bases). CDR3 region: CASTPRQDRFYGYTF. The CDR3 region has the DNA TGTGCCAGCACCCCAAGGCAAGACAGGTTCTATGGCTACACCTTC. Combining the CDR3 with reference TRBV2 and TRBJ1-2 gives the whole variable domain EPEVTQTPSHQVTQMGQEVILRCVPISNHLYFYWYRQILGQKVEFLVSFYNNEISEKSEIFDDQFSVERPDGSNFTLKIRSTKLEDSAMYFCASTPRQDRFYGYTFGSGTRLTVV.